The source of this TCR beta chain is a study of blood T cell repertoires in COVID-19. The wider study: PBMCs, B-cell-depleted T cells, or T cells provided the cDNA or gDNA that made up the material.

Methods used by the authors: Estimation of nucleated cell counts relied on the amplification of reference gene primers. Measured with immunoSEQ multiplex PCR; TCRdb has only the in-frame clones, and not every one. V and J calls and clone size are copied from that table; D and trimming were computed from the DNA. Of about 160,000 clones listed, under 95% are singletons. The CDR3 has 16 amino acids. The germline V and J ends were trimmed by 3 bases and 6 bases, with 21 bases remaining between them. Germline CDR1 SGHTS, CDR2 YDEGEE. This chain uses TRBV5-8 with TRBJ1-2, with unresolved D. The specimen was peripheral blood. This receptor was identified in a man aged 18-30 years with acute or convalescent COVID-19. CDR3 protein: CASSSVGMREADGYTF. Here the CDR3 DNA reads TGTGCCAGCAGCTCGGTGGGTATGAGGGAAGCGGATGGCTACACCTTC.